The 23 T cell receptor beta chains presented below share a single source sample, sequenced in a study of CD8 T cells in Susac syndrome. The RNA, roughly 0.45 to 1 ug, was put through reverse transcription using random hexamers. Via MiXCR, TCRdb re-called the immunoSEQ multiplex PCR reads, giving one row per CDR3 protein. The sample has roughly 190,000 distinct CDR3 sequences; 95% are singletons. The sequencing sample was made of CD8+ T cells from PBMCs. These receptor sequences come from a human donor with Susac syndrome.

The chain combines TRBV9 with TRBJ1-2; 8 nucleotides line up with TRBD1. The CDR3 has 14 amino acids. The germline gives CDR1 SGDLS, CDR2 YYNGEE. With V trimmed by 6 bases and J by 4 bases, 8 bases remained unmatched. CDR3 protein: CASTSTGEGYGYTF. DNA for the CDR3: TGTGCCAGCACATCGACAGGGGAAGGCTATGGCTACACCTTC.

This clonotype was recorded once. The chain employs TRBV11-2 and TRBJ2-1, with 7 bases aligning to TRBD2. V gave up 1 base and J gave up 3 bases; unmatched junction bases: 9. CDR1 SGHAT and CDR2 FQNNGV come from the germline V gene. The CDR3 length is 17 residues. As DNA, the CDR3 is TGTGCCAGCAGCTTAGTAGGGAGCGGGGAACTCTACAATGAGCAGTTCTTC. Translation gives CASSLVGSGELYNEQFF.

Only one count was recorded for this clonotype. The gene calls are TRBV12-3 or TRBV12-4 and TRBJ2-7; perhaps TRBD1 as D (6 bases). Trimming shortened V by 6 bases and J by 0 bases, and 15 bases separated the two germline ends. The length of the CDR3 is 15 residues. The CDR3 region is CASSLSRDNSYEQYF. CDR3 DNA: TGTGCCAGCAGCCTTTCCCGGGACAACTCCTACGAGCAGTACTTC.

This clonotype was recorded once. The chain employs TRBV5-1 and TRBJ2-5; D gene ambiguous. There are 15 residues in the CDR3. Trimming took 2 bases from V and 5 from J, leaving 16 bases between them. Germline CDR1 reads SGHRS; CDR2 reads YFSETQ. CDR3: CASSLFSQNLETQYF. The CDR3 coding sequence is TGCGCCAGCAGCTTATTTTCCCAAAATTTGGAGACCCAGTACTTC. The entire variable domain, with the rest obtained from reference TRBV5-1 and TRBJ2-5, is as follows: KAGVTQTPRYLIKTRGQQVTLSCSPISGHRSVSWYQQTPGQGLQFLFEYFSETQRNKGNFPGRFSGRQFSNSRSEMNVSTLELGDSALYLCASSLFSQNLETQYFGPGTRLLVL.

The chain couples TRBV4-2 to TRBJ2-7; 7 nucleotides align to TRBD1. This CDR3 is 14 amino acids long. Germline CDR1 LGHNA, CDR2 YNFKEQ. The ends lost 4 bases at V and 4 bases at J; junction bases unmatched: 7. CDR3 DNA sequence: TGTGCCAGCAGCCCAGCTTCGACAGGGTACGAGCAGTACTTC. Amino acid sequence: CASSPASTGYEQYF.

V and J are TRBV28 and TRBJ2-1, with D perhaps matching TRBD1 (7 bases). Germline CDR1 reads MDHEN; CDR2 reads SYDVKM. This CDR3 has 14 residues. Trimming removed 1 base at V and 8 bases at J, with 12 bases between. The CDR3: CASSLSQGGHEQFF. As DNA, the CDR3 is TGTGCCAGCAGTTTATCCCAGGGGGGTCATGAGCAGTTCTTC.

This clonotype was counted once. The chain recombines TRBV30 with TRBJ1-6; no clear D. Germline V gene sequence: CDR1 GTSNPN, CDR2 SVGIG (reference sequence). This CDR3 contains 12 residues. V lost 2 bases and J lost 12, with 11 bases in between. Written as DNA, the CDR3 is TGTGCCTGGAGTCCCGATCTGATACCCCTCCACTTT. This sequence encodes CAWSPDLIPLHF. The full variable domain, in which reference TRBV30 and TRBJ1-6 provide the parts outside the CDR3, is SQTIHQWPATLVQPVGSPLSLECTVEGTSNPNLYWYRQAAGRGLQLLFYSVGIGQISSEVPQNLSASRPQDRQFILSSKKLLLSDSGFYLCAWSPDLIPLHFGNGTRLTVT.

The chain links TRBV5-6 to TRBJ2-1; 13 nucleotides line up with TRBD2. With 0 bases clipped from V and 9 bases from J, the junction kept 6 bases outside the gene matches. CDR1 and CDR2 from the germline V gene are SGHDT and YYEEEE. CDR3 size: 16 residues. The chain's CDR3 is CASSLEGLAGASEQFF. Here the CDR3 DNA reads TGTGCCAGCAGCTTGGAAGGACTAGCGGGAGCAAGTGAGCAGTTCTTC.

The genes are TRBV24-1 and TRBJ1-5; D unresolved. Germline CDR1 is KGHDR and CDR2 is SFDVKD. This CDR3 contains 13 residues. V dropped 12 bases and J dropped 2 bases, with 13 bases sitting between them. The CDR3 is CAASPGGNQPQHF. The DNA of the CDR3 is TGTGCCGCGTCGCCAGGAGGCAATCAGCCCCAGCATTTT.

The chain joins TRBV15 to TRBJ2-2, with a possible D match to TRBD1 (6 bases). Looked up from germline, CDR1 is LNHNV and CDR2 is YYDKDF (reference sequence). This CDR3 has 13 amino acids. V lost 9 bases, J lost 2 bases, and 10 bases lay in between. CDR3 nucleotide sequence: TGTGCCACACAGGGAGCTAACACCGGGGAGCTGTTTTTT. This translates into CATQGANTGELFF. Full variable domain (remainder filled in from reference TRBV15 and TRBJ2-2): DAMVIQNPRYQVTQFGKPVTLSCSQTLNHNVMYWYQQKSSQAPKLLFHYYDKDFNNEADTPDNFQSRRPNTSFCFLDIRSPGLGDTAMYLCATQGANTGELFFGEGSRLTVL.

The V gene is TRBV4-1, the J gene TRBJ1-3; D is unresolved. The CDR3 runs to 14 residues. Deletions cut 7 bases from V and 1 base from J, with 11 bases between. Germline V CDR1 and CDR2: MGHRA, YSYEKL. CDR3 region: CASTSLGSGNTIYF. As DNA, the CDR3 is TGCGCCAGCACCTCCCTGGGGTCTGGAAACACCATATATTTT.

The chain has TRBV10-3 and TRBJ2-5; D is perhaps TRBD2 (6 bases). This CDR3 has 16 residues. Germline CDR1 and CDR2: ENHRY and SYGVKD. V lost 0 bases to trimming and J lost 1 base, with 12 bases between them. The CDR3 spells CAISESYSGLQETQYF. The CDR3, as DNA: TGTGCCATCAGTGAGTCCTACAGCGGGCTCCAAGAGACCCAGTACTTC.

The CDR3 here is CASSQLVAASPYNEQFF. DNA for the CDR3: TGCGCCAGCAGCCAATTAGTCGCAGCGTCACCTTACAATGAGCAGTTCTTC. The rearrangement joins TRBV4-1 to TRBJ2-1; unclear D gene. The CDR3 spans 17 residues. V was pared by 2 bases and J by 4 bases, with 18 bases between. The germline V gene has CDR1 MGHRA and CDR2 YSYEKL.

The gene calls are TRBV20-1 and TRBJ1-5; no clear D. Germline CDR1 reads DFQATT; CDR2 reads SNEGSKA (reference sequence). V was cut by 6 bases and J by 7 bases, with 4 bases left in between. The CDR3 is made up of 9 amino acids. CDR3 nucleotides: TGCAGTGCAGGACAGCCCCAGCATTTT. This codes for CSAGQPQHF.

The genes are TRBV3-1 and TRBJ1-1; no definite D call. The CDR3 extends over 15 amino acids. The V gene's germline CDR1 is LGHDT and CDR2 YNNKEL (reference sequence). V was pared by 2 bases and J by 4 bases, with 14 bases between. In DNA form, the CDR3 reads TGTGCCAGCAGCCAAAGTGAGTGGCGGGTCACTGAAGCTTTCTTT. This translates into CASSQSEWRVTEAFF.

This clonotype occurred once. V and J are TRBV6-5 and TRBJ2-7; 7 nucleotides match TRBD2. From germline, CDR1 is MNHEY and CDR2 SVGAGI. This CDR3 has 16 residues. V shed 2 bases, J shed 4 bases, and the junction held 11 bases outside the gene matches. In DNA form, the CDR3 reads TGTGCCAGCAGTTACCGGAGCAGCGGGGATGGGTACGAGCAGTACTTC. It encodes CASSYRSSGDGYEQYF.

J is TRBJ2-5 and V is TRBV7-2, with TRBD1 as a possible D gene (6 bases). The germline V gene has CDR1 SGHTA and CDR2 FQGNSA. The CDR3 sequence is 15 residues long. The V end lost 3 bases, the J end lost 4 bases, and 15 bases lay between the germline ends. The CDR3, as DNA: TGTGCCAGCAGCTTTCAGGGGACGTTAGGAGAGACCCAGTACTTC. Protein product: CASSFQGTLGETQYF.

The chain is built from TRBV28 and TRBJ2-1; D remains ambiguous. The length of the CDR3 is 14 residues. CDR1 and CDR2 from the germline V gene are MDHEN and SYDVKM. The V gene lost 6 bases and the J gene lost 6 bases, with 15 bases spanning the gap. The DNA for the CDR3 is TGTGCCAGCAGGTCGGTAGTTTTTATCAATGAGCAGTTCTTC. It codes for CASRSVVFINEQFF.

This chain uses TRBV15 with TRBJ1-1, with unresolved D. Germline V lookup: CDR1 LNHNV, CDR2 YYDKDF (reference sequence). The CDR3 has 12 amino acids. Trimming stripped 5 bases from V and 0 bases from J, with 4 bases between. The CDR3 coding sequence is TGTGCCACCAGCCACATGAACACTGAAGCTTTCTTT. Protein: CATSHMNTEAFF.

This clonotype was seen once. The CDR3 sequence is CASSSQGAGEQPQHF. The CDR3 DNA sequence: TGTGCCAGCAGCTCCCAGGGGGCCGGGGAACAGCCCCAGCATTTT. V usage is TRBV7-9 and J usage is TRBJ1-5, with 8 bases aligning to TRBD1. V lost 4 bases to trimming and J lost 7 bases; unmatched junction nucleotides: 9. Per germline, CDR1 SEHNR and CDR2 FQNEAQ (reference sequence). The CDR3 is 15 amino acids.

The rearrangement uses TRBV9 and TRBJ2-5, with TRBD2 matching over 8 bases. Germline V gene sequence: CDR1 SGDLS, CDR2 YYNGEE. This CDR3 has 14 amino acids. The J segment lost 5 bases and the V segment lost 4 bases, leaving 7 bases of the junction unmatched. The CDR3 DNA sequence: TGTGCCAGCAGCCTGAGGGGACTAGGGGAGACCCAGTACTTC. Translating it yields CASSLRGLGETQYF.

The V gene is TRBV6-5, the J gene TRBJ2-1; D ambiguous. The germline gives CDR1 MNHEY, CDR2 SVGAGI. The ends were cut back, 0 bases at V and 6 bases at J, with 3 bases in the middle. This CDR3 is built from 12 residues. CDR3 amino acids: CASSYSSNEQFF. The CDR3 nucleotides read TGTGCCAGCAGTTACTCGTCCAATGAGCAGTTCTTC.

The chain uses TRBV30 and TRBJ2-2, with 8 bases aligning to TRBD2. The CDR3 covers 16 residues. Germline values: CDR1 GTSNPN, CDR2 SVGIG (reference sequence). Losses at the gene ends were 4 bases for V and 4 bases for J; bases not matched to a gene: 11. The CDR3 loop is CAWIFGGVVPTGELFF. In DNA form, the CDR3 reads TGTGCCTGGATCTTCGGGGGGGTCGTCCCCACCGGGGAGCTGTTTTTT.